Listed here are 2 T cell receptor beta chains from one sample, sequenced in a study of CD8+CD57+ T cells in acquired aplastic anemia. The TCR beta profiling, which covered VDJ combination and CDR3 sequence, was carried out using genomic DNA as the template. TCRdb processed the reads anew with MiXCR; each CDR3 protein has one entry. This table holds about 40,000 distinct CDR3 sequences, roughly 69% found once. In patients chosen for sequencing, flow cytometry had shown CD8+CD57+ cell expansion. Sequences were obtained from sorted CD4+, CD8+, or CD8+CD57+ T cells (not recorded which) from PBMCs. All receptors come from a human donor with aplastic anemia.

About this clonotype: The junction does not match germline at one end; this may be a read error. The chain has TRBV7-9 and TRBJ1-6, with a tentative D call TRBD1 (6 bases). The CDR3 extends over 14 amino acids. The germline V gene has CDR1 SEHNR and CDR2 FQNEAQ (reference sequence). The CDR3 DNA is TGCGCCAGCAGCCAAGGGCAGGGGAATTCACCCCTCCACTTT. The encoded protein is CASSQGQGNSPLHF.

The chain is built from TRBV7-2 and TRBJ1-2; perhaps TRBD1 as D (6 bases). V lost 2 bases and J 8 bases, leaving 15 bases between the germline ends. Germline V gives CDR1 SGHTA, CDR2 FQGNSA. The CDR3 is 14 amino acids. CDR3 in amino acids: CASSLTDSNEGYTF. As DNA, the CDR3 is TGTGCCAGCAGCTTAACGGACAGCAATGAGGGCTACACCTTC.